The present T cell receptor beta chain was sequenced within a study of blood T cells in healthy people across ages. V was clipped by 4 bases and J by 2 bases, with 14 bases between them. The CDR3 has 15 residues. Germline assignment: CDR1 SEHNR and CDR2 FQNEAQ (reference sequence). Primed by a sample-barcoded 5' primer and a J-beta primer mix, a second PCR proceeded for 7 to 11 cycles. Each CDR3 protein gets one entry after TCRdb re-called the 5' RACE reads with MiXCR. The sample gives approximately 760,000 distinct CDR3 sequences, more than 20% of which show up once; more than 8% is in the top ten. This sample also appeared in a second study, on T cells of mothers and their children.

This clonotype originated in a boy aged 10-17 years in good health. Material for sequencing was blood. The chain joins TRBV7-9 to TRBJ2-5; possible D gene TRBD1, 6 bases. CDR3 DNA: TGTGCCAGCAGCTGGGGCTCGGGACAACAAGAGACCCAGTACTTC. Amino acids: CASSWGSGQQETQYF.